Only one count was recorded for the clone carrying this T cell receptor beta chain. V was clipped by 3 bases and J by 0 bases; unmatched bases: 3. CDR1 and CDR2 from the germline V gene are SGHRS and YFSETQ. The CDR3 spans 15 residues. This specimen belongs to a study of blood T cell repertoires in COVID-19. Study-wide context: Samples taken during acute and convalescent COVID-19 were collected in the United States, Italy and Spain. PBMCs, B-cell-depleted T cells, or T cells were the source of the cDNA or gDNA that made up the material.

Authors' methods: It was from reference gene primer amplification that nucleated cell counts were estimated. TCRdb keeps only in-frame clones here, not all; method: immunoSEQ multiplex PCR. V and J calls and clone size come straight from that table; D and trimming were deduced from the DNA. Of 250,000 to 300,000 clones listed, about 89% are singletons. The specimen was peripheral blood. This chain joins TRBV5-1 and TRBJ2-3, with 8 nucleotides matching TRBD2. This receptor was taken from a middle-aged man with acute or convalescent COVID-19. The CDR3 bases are TGCGCCAGCAGCTATCCTAGCGGGAGCACAGATACGCAGTATTTT. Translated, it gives CASSYPSGSTDTQYF.